This TCR beta chain appears in the sequencing data of a study of blood T cells in healthy people across ages. The CDR3 length is 16 residues. Germline V gene sequence: CDR1 LGHNA, CDR2 YSLEER. V dropped 4 bases and J dropped 6; count of bases not matched to a gene: 7. The use of a sample-barcoded 5' primer and a J-beta primer mix characterized a second PCR of roughly 6 to 11 cycles. Each CDR3 protein gets one entry after TCRdb re-called the 5' RACE reads with MiXCR. The sample yields 800,000 to 900,000 distinct CDR3 sequences, less than 80% seen once. The chain uses TRBV4-3 and TRBJ2-1; 12 bases agree with TRBD2. Sequenced material: blood. This receptor was obtained from a young man in good health. The CDR3 DNA reads as TGCGCCAGCAGCCTGAAGATGACTAGCGGGGGCAATGAGCAGTTCTTC. Protein: CASSLKMTSGGNEQFF.